Listed here is a single TCR beta chain. Its specificity is not known. Germline V gene sequence: CDR1 SGDLS, CDR2 YYNGEE. Trimming removed 3 bases from V and 6 bases from J; junction bases left unmatched: 6. CDR3 size: 13 residues. This sample is drawn from a study of cytomegalovirus exposure and HLA in healthy donors. General study points: Despite most TCR sequences being rare, some public TCRs occurred in many donors. Clusters of TCRs from the first cohort tended to co-occur in the 110 or so validation repertoires (as a later analysis found). The study listed under 200 cytomegalovirus-associated TCR beta chains.

Sequenced by immunoSEQ multiplex PCR; TCRdb stores in-frame clones only, minus some. The data contain 130,000 or so clones, 75% to 90% of them singletons. This chain uses TRBV9 with TRBJ2-7; 7 bases map to TRBD2. The sequencing input was PBMCs. The sequence was collected from a woman in her late teens or twenties in good health and CMV-seropositive. CDR3 amino acids: CASSGSWGGEQYF. The CDR3 DNA reads TGTGCCAGCAGCGGGAGCTGGGGGGGCGAGCAGTACTTC.